The TCR beta chain described here comes from a study of Graves' ophthalmopathy and Graves' hyperthyroidism. General study points: Thyroid clonotypes that were expanded above 0.001 frequency mostly also appeared in blood.

CDR1 and CDR2 (germline): SGHTA, FQGNSA. The V end lost 4 bases, the J end lost 4 bases, and 13 bases lay between the germline ends. This CDR3 has 15 residues. On this clonotype: Its antigen is undetermined.

Amplified material comprised TCR beta CDR3 regions derived from RNA transcripts. HTBI primers primed a first-round RT-PCR, and a second-round multiplex PCR followed. TCRdb reanalysed the multiplex PCR reads using MiXCR and keeps one entry per CDR3 protein. Here the sample spans 650,000 to 900,000 distinct CDR3 sequences, roughly two fifths being singletons. The sequencing input was peripheral blood. This TCR was recovered from an adult man with Graves' ophthalmopathy. The chain is built from TRBV7-2 and TRBJ2-2; either TRBD1 or TRBD2 may supply D (5 bases each). The CDR3 sequence: CASSSGASPTGELFF. CDR3 bases: TGTGCCAGCAGCTCCGGGGCATCCCCCACCGGGGAGCTGTTTTTT.